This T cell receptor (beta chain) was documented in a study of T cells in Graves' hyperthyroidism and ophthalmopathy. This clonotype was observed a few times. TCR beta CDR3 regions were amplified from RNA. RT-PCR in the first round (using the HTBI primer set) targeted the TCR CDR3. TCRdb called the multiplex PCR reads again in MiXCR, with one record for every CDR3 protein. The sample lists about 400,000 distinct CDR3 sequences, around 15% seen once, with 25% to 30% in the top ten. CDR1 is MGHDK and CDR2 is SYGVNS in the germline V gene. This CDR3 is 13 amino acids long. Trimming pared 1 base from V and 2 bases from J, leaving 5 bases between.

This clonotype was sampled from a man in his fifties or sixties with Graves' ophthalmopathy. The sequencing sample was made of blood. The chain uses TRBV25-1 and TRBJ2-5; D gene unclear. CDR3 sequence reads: CASSESPQETQYF. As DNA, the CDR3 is TGTGCCAGCAGTGAATCCCCGCAAGAGACCCAGTACTTC.